The 3 T cell receptor beta chains in this list originate from one sample, sequenced in a study of CXCR3-negative and CXCR3-positive naive CD8 T cells (dated by TCRdb to 2018 to 2020). The paper's findings and limits, for the study overall: Compared with CXCR3-negative naive cells, CXCR3-positive naive cells had TRB CDR3s with higher hydrophobicity (lower Kidera factor 4), lower energy, and higher strength and volume indices.

Their cognate antigens are unknown. TCRdb shows the sequencer as NextSeq 550. The Human TCR Profiling Kit (MiLaboratory) was used to prepare UMI-labeled 5' RACE TRB cDNA libraries. Reads reprocessed by TCRdb are summarized as one entry per CDR3 protein sequence, and DNA is absent. The sample table holds around 61,000 distinct CDR3 sequences. The ten most abundant clones make up just over 0.7% of the sample. The sequenced material came from naive CXCR3+ CD8+ T cells from blood. The cell subset or site label of this sample denotes: CD45RO-CCR7+CD27+CD95- naive CD8+ T cells expressing CXCR3 (TNR3+). The receptors stem from a human donor in good health. Some clones in this sample may be carry-over from other donors' samples.

V and J are TRBV4-3 and TRBJ1-2; TCRdb's D call of TRBD1 is untestable without DNA. Germline V gene lookup returns CDR1 LGHNA and CDR2 YSLEER. The CDR3 covers 16 residues. The CDR3 is CASSQAPDRGLRGYTF.

The rearrangement links TRBV9 to TRBJ1-1; TCRdb lists TRBD1, though no DNA is available to test this call. CDR3 size: 16 residues. CDR1 SGDLS and CDR2 YYNGEE come from the germline V gene. The chain's CDR3 is CASSVGFRTANTEAFF. The complete variable domain, with remaining parts taken from reference TRBV9 and TRBJ1-1, reads DSGVTQTPKHLITATGQRVTLRCSPRSGDLSVYWYQQSLDQGLQFLIQYYNGEERAKGNILERFSAQQFPDLHSELNLSSLELGDSALYFCASSVGFRTANTEAFFGQGTRLTVV.

This chain uses TRBV6-2 or TRBV6-3 with TRBJ2-5; TCRdb picks TRBD2, but there is no DNA to check that call. This CDR3 comprises 13 residues. CDR1 MNHEY and CDR2 SVGEGT come from the germline V gene. CDR3 sequence: CASSSDLRKTQYF.